Below are 9 T cell receptor beta chains sequenced from a single sample in a study of CD8 T cell repertoires and HIV-1 epitope variants. Profiling relied on immunoSEQ multiplex PCR, and the TCRdb table lists in-frame clones only, not all of them. The repertoire has tens of thousands of clones, just under 75% of them found once; the top ten carry roughly 24%. Material for sequencing was uncultured baseline CD8+ T cells from peripheral blood mononuclear cells (PBMCs). These receptors were obtained from a male donor with HIV.

This chain uses TRBV27 with TRBJ1-4, with D maybe TRBD1 (5 bases). This CDR3 has 14 amino acids. The V end lost 2 bases, the J end lost 2 bases, and 6 bases lay between the germline ends. Germline values: CDR1 MNHEY, CDR2 SMNVEV (reference sequence). CDR3 coding DNA: TGTGCCAGCAGTTTAGCAGGGACTAATGAAAAACTGTTTTTT. It codes for CASSLAGTNEKLFF.

The gene calls are TRBV5-1 and TRBJ1-4; a possible D gene is TRBD1 (5 bases). The CDR3 spans 15 residues. Germline V gene lookup returns CDR1 SGHRS and CDR2 YFSETQ. Trimming took 4 bases from V and 6 from J, leaving 16 bases between them. The CDR3 sequence is CASSPQGKKDEKLFF. CDR3 nucleotides: TGCGCCAGCAGCCCCCAGGGAAAGAAGGATGAAAAACTGTTTTTT. Complete variable domain (other parts from reference TRBV5-1 and TRBJ1-4): KAGVTQTPRYLIKTRGQQVTLSCSPISGHRSVSWYQQTPGQGLQFLFEYFSETQRNKGNFPGRFSGRQFSNSRSEMNVSTLELGDSALYLCASSPQGKKDEKLFFGSGTQLSVL.

V is TRBV14 and J is TRBJ1-4; no firm D call. The CDR3 extends over 12 amino acids. Trimming removed 5 bases from V and 5 bases from J, with 6 bases in between. CDR1 and CDR2 (germline): SGHDN, FVKESK. This chain's CDR3 is CASSLGNEKLFF. CDR3 sequence (DNA): TGTGCCAGCAGCTTGGGGAATGAAAAACTGTTTTTT.

The V call is TRBV29-1, the J call TRBJ2-7; 8 bases are a match to TRBD1. The CDR3 covers 13 residues. Germline V gene lookup returns CDR1 SQVTM and CDR2 ANQGSEA. Germline trimming cut 6 bases from V and 6 bases from J; bases unmatched to any gene: 10. The CDR3 is CSVGQDYTSEQYF. DNA of the CDR3: TGCAGCGTGGGACAGGATTACACTTCCGAGCAGTACTTC.

This chain connects TRBV28 to TRBJ2-7; a weak D match, TRBD1 (5 bases). The CDR3 sequence is 14 residues long. Deletions cut 6 bases from V and 5 bases from J, with 17 bases between. Looked up from germline, CDR1 is MDHEN and CDR2 is SYDVKM. DNA of the CDR3: TGTGCCAGCAGCCCCGATACCAGGGTCGACGAGCAGTACTTC. The encoded protein is CASSPDTRVDEQYF.

The chain recombines TRBV28 with TRBJ1-6; 9 nucleotides match TRBD1. V gave up 5 bases and J gave up 9 bases; unmatched junction bases: 8. Germline lookup yields CDR1 MDHEN and CDR2 SYDVKM. The CDR3 spans 15 residues. The CDR3 DNA is TGTGCCAGCAGTCGCGACAGGGGGGGGATTTCACCCCTCCACTTT. Protein sequence: CASSRDRGGISPLHF. The entire variable domain, with the rest obtained from reference TRBV28 and TRBJ1-6, is as follows: DVKVTQSSRYLVKRTGEKVFLECVQDMDHENMFWYRQDPGLGLRLIYFSYDVKMKEKGDIPEGYSVSREKKERFSLILESASTNQTSMYLCASSRDRGGISPLHFGNGTRLTVT.

V is TRBV7-9 and J is TRBJ1-5, with 7 positions matching TRBD1. The V gene end was trimmed by 5 bases and the J gene end by 4 bases; junction bases not matched to a gene: 5. CDR3 length equals 14 residues. Germline V CDR1 and CDR2: SEHNR, FQNEAQ (reference sequence). DNA of the CDR3: TGTGCCAGCAGCCTAGGACAGGAGAATCAGCCCCAGCATTTT. Its translation: CASSLGQENQPQHF.

This clone showed up just once. The chain has TRBV5-1 and TRBJ1-5, with a possible D match to TRBD1 (5 bases). Looked up from germline, CDR1 is SGHRS and CDR2 is YFSETQ. V was trimmed by 4 bases and J by 0 bases, leaving 29 bases between them. The CDR3 loop spans 21 amino acids. The DNA for the CDR3 is TGCGCCAGCAGCCTCAAGGTCAGCAGGGAGGGTAGAACGTATAGCAATCAGCCCCAGCATTTT. It specifies CASSLKVSREGRTYSNQPQHF.

J is TRBJ1-4 and V is TRBV27; D call uncertain. Deletions cut 6 bases from V and 4 bases from J, with 12 bases between. The CDR3 is 14 residues long. Germline CDR1 is MNHEY and CDR2 is SMNVEV (reference sequence). The CDR3 here is CASRSSGFNEKLFF. CDR3 bases: TGTGCCAGCAGATCCTCGGGGTTTAATGAAAAACTGTTTTTT.